These 32 T cell receptor beta chains were all obtained from the same sample, sequenced in a study of cytomegalovirus exposure and HLA in healthy donors. Profiled with immunoSEQ multiplex PCR; TCRdb holds only in-frame clones, not every one. This table has 150,000 to 200,000 clones, approximately 81% appearing once. Sequencing was carried out using PBMCs. The receptors were sampled from a man between 18 and 29 years old in good health and CMV-seropositive.

The chain uses TRBV30 and TRBJ1-4; no clear D. Trimming took 0 bases from V and 9 from J, leaving 11 bases between them. The CDR3 covers 13 residues. The V gene's germline CDR1 is GTSNPN and CDR2 SVGIG (reference sequence). The CDR3 DNA is TGTGCCTGGAGTGTTACAGACCTCAAAAAACTGTTTTTT. Translated, it gives CAWSVTDLKKLFF.

This clone was counted once. The chain couples TRBV5-1 to TRBJ2-2; 9 bases map to TRBD1. V lost 5 bases and J lost 5; bases outside the gene matches: 10. This CDR3 comprises 16 residues. Germline lookup yields CDR1 SGHRS and CDR2 YFSETQ. CDR3 sequence reads: CASRSVGTGRTGELFF. In DNA, the CDR3 is TGCGCCAGCAGGTCCGTCGGGACAGGGAGAACCGGGGAGCTGTTTTTT.

The chain couples TRBV2 to TRBJ1-5, with D unclear. The CDR3 is made up of 18 amino acids. Germline V gene data show CDR1 as SNHLY and CDR2 as FYNNEI. Trimming cost V 4 bases and J 2 bases, with 21 bases left between them. Here the CDR3 DNA reads TGTGCCAGCAGTGCCAAGGGAGGTGGGGTCAATGGCAATCAGCCCCAGCATTTT. This sequence encodes CASSAKGGGVNGNQPQHF.

The chain has TRBV28 and TRBJ2-7; D remains ambiguous. This CDR3 region has 14 residues. Deletions cut 5 bases from V and 1 base from J, with 12 bases between. Germline V CDR1 and CDR2: MDHEN, SYDVKM. The CDR3 sequence: CASSPLLGSYEQYF. CDR3 nucleotides: TGTGCCAGCAGTCCACTACTTGGATCCTACGAGCAGTACTTC.

The V call is TRBV6-5, the J call TRBJ1-5; 10 bases are a match to TRBD1. CDR3 length equals 14 residues. Trimming took 6 bases from V and 7 from J; bases not matched to a gene: 6. Germline-derived CDR1 and CDR2 are MNHEY and SVGAGI. The DNA of the CDR3 is TGTGCCAGCAGCCCGGGGACAGGGGAACAGCCCCAGCATTTT. Encoded protein: CASSPGTGEQPQHF.

The V and J genes are TRBV19 and TRBJ1-5; D is ambiguous. Per germline, CDR1 LNHDA and CDR2 SQIVND (reference sequence). The CDR3 runs to 13 residues. V was cut by 5 bases and J by 3 bases, with 8 bases left in between. CDR3 in amino acids: CASSGPINQPQHF. The DNA of the CDR3 is TGTGCCAGTAGTGGGCCGATCAATCAGCCCCAGCATTTT. Full variable domain (outside the CDR3, taken from reference TRBV19 and TRBJ1-5): DGGITQSPKYLFRKEGQNVTLSCEQNLNHDAMYWYRQDPGQGLRLIYYSQIVNDFQKGDIAEGYSVSREKKESFPLTVTSAQKNPTAFYLCASSGPINQPQHFGDGTRLSIL.

V and J are TRBV5-4 and TRBJ2-7; 9 bases are a match to TRBD1. The CDR3 is made up of 15 amino acids. V gave up 1 base and J gave up 3 bases; unmatched junction bases: 5. The germline V gene encodes CDR1 SGHNT and CDR2 YYREEE (reference sequence). Here the CDR3 DNA reads TGTGCCAGCAGCTTGAGGGACAGGGCAGGCTACGAGCAGTACTTC. This gives the protein CASSLRDRAGYEQYF.

J is TRBJ2-2 and V is TRBV28; perhaps TRBD1 as D (8 bases). CDR3 length: 17 residues. With 3 bases removed from V and 4 bases from J, the gap between germline ends came to 18 bases. The germline V gene encodes CDR1 MDHEN and CDR2 SYDVKM. CDR3 DNA: TGTGCCAGCAGTTTGGGGGGGGGACAGGACCCCACCGGGGAGCTGTTTTTT. Its translation: CASSLGGGQDPTGELFF.

The chain recombines TRBV6-5 with TRBJ1-2, with 8 bases aligning to TRBD1. After removal of 5 bases from V and 6 bases from J, the junction contained 5 bases not matched to a gene. Per germline, CDR1 MNHEY and CDR2 SVGAGI. This CDR3 is built from 13 residues. The CDR3 DNA sequence: TGTGCCAGCAGTATTCAGGGGGCGCATGGCTACACCTTC. Its protein is CASSIQGAHGYTF.

This sequence joins TRBV10-3 and TRBJ1-1, with D maybe TRBD1 (5 bases). This CDR3 has 15 amino acids. CDR1 is ENHRY and CDR2 is SYGVKD in the germline V gene. V was clipped by 0 bases and J by 4 bases, with 12 bases between them. CDR3 residues: CAISESGQTTTEAFF. The CDR3 DNA reads TGTGCCATCAGTGAGTCGGGGCAGACCACCACTGAAGCTTTCTTT.

V and J are TRBV27 and TRBJ2-5; TRBD1 matches 8 bases. The CDR3 extends over 15 amino acids. V lost 5 bases, J lost 4 bases, and 9 bases stayed unmatched. Per germline, CDR1 MNHEY and CDR2 SMNVEV (reference sequence). CDR3 DNA: TGTGCCAGCAGTCGAACAGGGGGTAAGGGAGAGACCCAGTACTTC. This translates into CASSRTGGKGETQYF.

This chain uses TRBV11-2 with TRBJ2-5, with TRBD1 matching over 8 bases. V lost 1 base and J lost 6; bases outside the gene matches: 4. This CDR3 region has 14 residues. Germline V CDR1 and CDR2: SGHAT, FQNNGV. The CDR3: CASSLAGGGKTQYF. CDR3 DNA sequence: TGTGCCAGCAGCTTAGCAGGGGGCGGAAAGACCCAGTACTTC.

Only one count was recorded for this clone. This chain connects TRBV7-9 to TRBJ2-2; possible D gene TRBD2, 7 bases. The V end lost 4 bases, the J end lost 4 bases, and 22 bases lay between the germline ends. CDR1 SEHNR and CDR2 FQNEAQ come from the germline V gene (reference sequence). There are 18 residues in the CDR3. The CDR3 nucleotides read TGTGCCAGCAGCTCTCCGACAGGAGCCGGGGGGCCCACCGGGGAGCTGTTTTTT. Its protein product is CASSSPTGAGGPTGELFF.

This chain links TRBV11-1 with TRBJ1-2; D remains ambiguous. This CDR3 comprises 14 residues. Germline CDR1 SGHAT, CDR2 FQDESV (reference sequence). V was trimmed by 5 bases and J by 4 bases, leaving 14 bases between them. The CDR3 here is CASSLTFRGYGYTF. The CDR3 region has the DNA TGTGCCAGCAGCCTCACTTTCCGGGGCTATGGCTACACCTTC.

This chain links TRBV5-1 with TRBJ1-4; no reliable D call. V was shortened by 1 base and J by 4 bases, with 8 bases between the two germline ends. The CDR3 is 14 residues long. Germline CDR1 is SGHRS and CDR2 is YFSETQ. The DNA for the CDR3 is TGCGCCAGCAGCTTGAGGAGCTTTAATGAAAAACTGTTTTTT. The encoded protein is CASSLRSFNEKLFF.

Here the CDR3 reads CASSTGTVNQPQHF. CDR3 bases: TGTGCCAGCAGCACCGGGACAGTGAATCAGCCCCAGCATTTT. The V call is TRBV28, the J call TRBJ1-5; 7 bases match TRBD1. Germline V lookup: CDR1 MDHEN, CDR2 SYDVKM. The CDR3 length is 14 residues. V lost 6 bases and J lost 4; bases outside the gene matches: 6.

The gene calls are TRBV6-5 and TRBJ2-3; D uncertain. CDR3 length: 14 amino acids. Germline-derived CDR1 and CDR2 are MNHEY and SVGAGI. The V and J ends lost 0 bases and 7 bases respectively, with 11 bases between them. CDR3 region: CASSYSSPINTQYF. The CDR3 bases are TGTGCCAGCAGTTACTCGTCCCCTATAAATACGCAGTATTTT.

The V gene is TRBV2, the J gene TRBJ2-7; TRBD1 agrees at 7 bases. The CDR3 loop spans 13 amino acids. Losses at the gene ends were 7 bases for V and 2 bases for J; bases not matched to a gene: 5. Germline V CDR1 and CDR2: SNHLY, FYNNEI. The CDR3: CASTMTGTYEQYF. The CDR3 DNA sequence: TGTGCCAGCACCATGACAGGGACCTACGAGCAGTACTTC.

The CDR3 sequence is CASSAGGSYEQYF. The CDR3 nucleotides are TGTGCCAGCAGTGCTGGAGGCTCCTACGAGCAGTACTTC. The genes are TRBV2 and TRBJ2-7, with D possibly TRBD2 on 5 matching bases. The length of the CDR3 is 13 residues. V gave up 4 bases and J gave up 0 bases, with 7 bases separating them. Germline values: CDR1 SNHLY, CDR2 FYNNEI.

For this clone: The junction shows a germline mismatch at one end, possibly a read error. J is TRBJ1-2 and V is TRBV30, with D hard to call. The CDR3 is made up of 12 amino acids. Germline loops: CDR1 GTSNPN, CDR2 SVGIG (reference sequence). CDR3 in DNA: TGTGCCTGGAGTGCCCTTAGGACGGTCGGAGGGTTC. Its protein is CAWSALRTVGGF.

This clone occurred a few times. The rearrangement links TRBV27 to TRBJ1-2, with D maybe TRBD1 (6 bases). V shed 8 bases and J shed 4 bases, with 11 bases lying between them. Per germline, CDR1 MNHEY and CDR2 SMNVEV (reference sequence). The CDR3 runs to 12 residues. As DNA, the CDR3 is TGTGCCAGCCGGGACACCTCCTATGGCTACACCTTC. Amino acid sequence: CASRDTSYGYTF.

The chain joins TRBV27 to TRBJ1-5, with D hard to call. V gave up 2 bases and J gave up 1 base, with 9 bases separating them. This CDR3 spans 15 amino acids. Germline V gives CDR1 MNHEY, CDR2 SMNVEV (reference sequence). CDR3 DNA: TGTGCCAGCAGTTTACGGGGTGGGAGCAATCAGCCCCAGCATTTT. As protein: CASSLRGGSNQPQHF.

The chain joins TRBV14 to TRBJ2-7, with D perhaps TRBD2 (5 bases). The CDR3 spans 14 residues. The germline V and J ends were trimmed by 3 bases and 1 base, with 10 bases remaining between them. CDR1 and CDR2 from the germline V gene are SGHDN and FVKESK. The CDR3 is CASSHRLSSYEQYF. CDR3 nucleotide sequence: TGTGCCAGCAGCCATAGACTATCATCCTACGAGCAGTACTTC.

The chain recombines TRBV6-5 with TRBJ1-2; the match to TRBD1 covers 8 bases. The CDR3 runs 14 residues. The germline V gene encodes CDR1 MNHEY and CDR2 SVGAGI. V lost 4 bases and J lost 5; bases outside the gene matches: 6. The CDR3 is CASSFLTGEYGYTF. CDR3 DNA: TGTGCCAGCAGTTTCTTGACAGGGGAGTATGGCTACACCTTC.

This sequence joins TRBV15 and TRBJ2-1, with TRBD1 matching over 7 bases. The CDR3 has 16 residues. Germline trimming cut 4 bases from V and 4 bases from J; bases unmatched to any gene: 10. Germline CDR1 reads LNHNV; CDR2 reads YYDKDF (reference sequence). CDR3 sequence reads: CATSKLNPGQYNEQFF. The CDR3 coding sequence is TGTGCCACCAGCAAACTGAACCCGGGACAGTACAATGAGCAGTTCTTC. The full variable domain, its missing parts supplied by reference TRBV15 and TRBJ2-1, is DAMVIQNPRYQVTQFGKPVTLSCSQTLNHNVMYWYQQKSSQAPKLLFHYYDKDFNNEADTPDNFQSRRPNTSFCFLDIRSPGLGDTAMYLCATSKLNPGQYNEQFFGPGTRLTVL.

The chain links TRBV5-6 to TRBJ2-3; D is undetermined. The germline V gene has CDR1 SGHDT and CDR2 YYEEEE. V was cut by 0 bases and J by 0 bases, with 11 bases left in between. This CDR3 has 16 residues. CDR3 loop: CASSLDGAKSTDTQYF. The CDR3 nucleotides are TGTGCCAGCAGCTTGGACGGAGCGAAAAGCACAGATACGCAGTATTTT.

This clone has more than one count but fewer than ten. This chain joins TRBV30 and TRBJ1-4; 9 positions match TRBD1. Germline CDR1 reads GTSNPN; CDR2 reads SVGIG (reference sequence). Trimming cost V 7 bases and J 6 bases; bases outside gene matches: 3. CDR3 size: 12 residues. CDR3 sequence reads: CALGQGYEKLFF. As DNA, the CDR3 is TGTGCCTTGGGACAGGGCTATGAAAAACTGTTTTTT.

The chain recombines TRBV6-5 with TRBJ1-2; the D gene is possibly TRBD1 (6 bases). CDR3 length equals 15 residues. V lost 0 bases and J lost 8, with 16 bases in between. CDR1 MNHEY and CDR2 SVGAGI come from the germline V gene. The CDR3 DNA follows: TGTGCCAGCAGTTACTCGGGGGGGCTGGAATACGGCTACACCTTC. It specifies CASSYSGGLEYGYTF.

The V and J genes are TRBV9 and TRBJ1-3, with no clear D. The V end was cut by 6 bases, the J end by 0 bases, with 10 bases between. Germline assignment: CDR1 SGDLS and CDR2 YYNGEE. CDR3 length: 14 residues. The CDR3 nucleotides are TGTGCCAGCAACGGCGGGGACTCTGGAAACACCATATATTTT. Translated, it gives CASNGGDSGNTIYF.

The chain uses TRBV6-1 and TRBJ2-1; 7 bases are shared with TRBD2. The CDR3 runs 17 residues. V shed 2 bases and J 1 base; nucleotides not matched to a gene: 8. CDR1 is MNHNS and CDR2 is SASEGT in the germline V gene. CDR3 sequence reads: CASSEMLAAASYNEQFF. DNA for the CDR3: TGTGCCAGCAGTGAAATGCTAGCGGCGGCTTCCTACAATGAGCAGTTCTTC.

J is TRBJ2-1 and V is TRBV9; 16 bases map to TRBD2. Unmatched junction bases numbered 7, after V lost 4 bases and J lost 3 bases. The CDR3 loop spans 18 amino acids. Germline CDR1 reads SGDLS; CDR2 reads YYNGEE. The CDR3 sequence: CASSPGTSGRAGYNEQFF. The CDR3 DNA reads as TGTGCCAGCAGCCCAGGGACTAGCGGGAGGGCCGGCTACAATGAGCAGTTCTTC.

The chain recombines TRBV28 with TRBJ1-1; D is possibly TRBD1 (5 bases). The germline V and J ends were trimmed by 8 bases and 0 bases, with 10 bases remaining between them. The CDR3 has 13 amino acids. Germline CDR1 is MDHEN and CDR2 is SYDVKM. The CDR3 protein is CASLTALNTEAFF. The CDR3 DNA follows: TGTGCCAGCCTGACAGCCTTGAACACTGAAGCTTTCTTT.